The 10 T cell receptor beta chains presented below share a single source sample, sequenced in a study of blood T cell repertoires in COVID-19. Sequencing used immunoSEQ multiplex PCR; TCRdb keeps in-frame clones, though not all of them. The sample gives 430,000 or so clones, approximately 90% of which show up once; approximately 1.8% is in the top ten. Input material: PBMCs or T cells enriched from blood (not recorded which). The receptor source for this set is a woman aged 40 to 49 who had recovered from COVID-19.

CDR3 nucleotide sequence: TGTGCCAGCAGACTTAAACTTATGAACACTGAAGCTTTCTTT. This translates into CASRLKLMNTEAFF. This chain uses TRBV27 with TRBJ1-1; D is uncertain. V lost 6 bases to trimming and J lost 0 bases, with 11 bases between them. The CDR3 totals 14 residues. Germline values: CDR1 MNHEY, CDR2 SMNVEV (reference sequence).

This clone was seen a single time. The same CDR3 can be traced to other DNA sequences in this sample. This sequence joins TRBV7-2 and TRBJ2-3, with 15 bases fitting TRBD2. The germline V gene has CDR1 SGHTA and CDR2 FQGNSA. The length of the CDR3 is 16 residues. J gave up 4 bases and V 4 bases, and 3 bases lay outside the gene matches. CDR3 residues: CASSSGLAGGADTQYF. DNA of the CDR3: TGTGCCAGCAGCTCGGGACTAGCGGGAGGAGCAGATACGCAGTATTTT.

V is TRBV5-4 and J is TRBJ1-6; D uncertain. V dropped 0 bases and J dropped 5 bases, with 15 bases sitting between them. This CDR3 has 17 amino acids. CDR1 is SGHNT and CDR2 is YYREEE in the germline V gene (reference sequence). The CDR3 DNA follows: TGTGCCAGCAGCTTGGGAGTGAGCCGGGTAGATAATTCACCCCTCCACTTT. Amino acids: CASSLGVSRVDNSPLHF.

This clone has just a few counts. This chain uses TRBV2 with TRBJ1-5, with no clear D. V lost 5 bases to trimming and J lost 6 bases, with 14 bases between them. This CDR3 spans 14 amino acids. The germline gives CDR1 SNHLY, CDR2 FYNNEI. As DNA, the CDR3 is TGTGCCAGCAGTCCCCGGGATGCAACTCAGCCCCAGCATTTT. Protein: CASSPRDATQPQHF.

The V and J genes are TRBV11-2 and TRBJ2-6; 8 bases agree with TRBD2. The ends lost 5 bases at V and 0 bases at J; junction bases unmatched: 12. Germline V gives CDR1 SGHAT, CDR2 FQNNGV. The CDR3 is 19 residues long. This CDR3 reads CASSHPGGEAGSGANVLTF. As DNA, the CDR3 is TGTGCCAGCAGCCACCCCGGGGGGGAGGCGGGCTCTGGGGCCAACGTCCTGACTTTC.

This chain links TRBV28 with TRBJ2-7, with 7 bases fitting TRBD1. CDR1 and CDR2 (germline): MDHEN, SYDVKM. Trimming cost V 6 bases and J 3 bases; bases outside gene matches: 11. The CDR3 runs 15 residues. In DNA, the CDR3 is TGTGCCAGCAGGGATTTCCCGGGACAGAACTACGAGCAGTACTTC. Translation: CASRDFPGQNYEQYF.

The genes are TRBV10-3 and TRBJ2-3; TRBD2 matches at 7 bases. After removal of 3 bases from V and 0 bases from J, the junction contained 9 bases not matched to a gene. Germline lookup yields CDR1 ENHRY and CDR2 SYGVKD. The CDR3 runs to 17 residues. CDR3 sequence (DNA): TGTGCCATCAGTGATCGTCAGGCGGGGGTTAGCACAGATACGCAGTATTTT. This sequence encodes CAISDRQAGVSTDTQYF.

The chain combines TRBV30 with TRBJ1-2, with D hard to call. Trimming left V 7 bases short and J 4 bases short, with 7 bases between. Germline V gene lookup returns CDR1 GTSNPN and CDR2 SVGIG (reference sequence). The length of the CDR3 is 10 residues. CDR3 sequence (DNA): TGTGCCTTGAACTCCTATGGCTACACCTTC. This gives the protein CALNSYGYTF.

The chain combines TRBV27 with TRBJ2-7, with 9 positions matching TRBD2. V dropped 6 bases and J dropped 3; count of bases not matched to a gene: 9. The CDR3 sequence is 15 residues long. The germline V gene encodes CDR1 MNHEY and CDR2 SMNVEV (reference sequence). In DNA, the CDR3 is TGTGCCAGCAGCAGCAAGACTAGCGGACTCTACGAGCAGTACTTC. As protein: CASSSKTSGLYEQYF.

V is TRBV5-1 and J is TRBJ2-3, with TRBD1 matching over 11 bases. The ends lost 4 bases at V and 6 bases at J; junction bases unmatched: 10. The CDR3 runs to 16 residues. Germline loops: CDR1 SGHRS, CDR2 YFSETQ. The CDR3 nucleotides are TGCGCCAGCAGCCCGGGACAGGGGGTGTCTATTGATACGCAGTATTTT. Its protein product is CASSPGQGVSIDTQYF.